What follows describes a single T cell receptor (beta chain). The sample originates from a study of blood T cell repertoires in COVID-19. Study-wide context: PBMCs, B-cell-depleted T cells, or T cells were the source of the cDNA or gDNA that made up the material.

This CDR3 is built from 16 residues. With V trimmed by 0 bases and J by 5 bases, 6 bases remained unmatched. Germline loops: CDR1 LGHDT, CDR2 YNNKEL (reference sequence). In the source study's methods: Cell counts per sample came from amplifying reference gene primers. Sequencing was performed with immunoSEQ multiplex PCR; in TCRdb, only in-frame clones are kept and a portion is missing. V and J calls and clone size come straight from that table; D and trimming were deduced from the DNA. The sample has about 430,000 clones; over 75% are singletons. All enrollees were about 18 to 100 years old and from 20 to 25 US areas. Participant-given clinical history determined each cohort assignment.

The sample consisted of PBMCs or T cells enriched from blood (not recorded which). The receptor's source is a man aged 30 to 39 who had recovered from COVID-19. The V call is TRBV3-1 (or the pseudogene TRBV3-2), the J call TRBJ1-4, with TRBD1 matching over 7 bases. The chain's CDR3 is CASSQERGPLNEKLFF. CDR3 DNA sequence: TGTGCCAGCAGCCAAGAAAGGGGGCCGTTAAATGAAAAACTGTTTTTT.